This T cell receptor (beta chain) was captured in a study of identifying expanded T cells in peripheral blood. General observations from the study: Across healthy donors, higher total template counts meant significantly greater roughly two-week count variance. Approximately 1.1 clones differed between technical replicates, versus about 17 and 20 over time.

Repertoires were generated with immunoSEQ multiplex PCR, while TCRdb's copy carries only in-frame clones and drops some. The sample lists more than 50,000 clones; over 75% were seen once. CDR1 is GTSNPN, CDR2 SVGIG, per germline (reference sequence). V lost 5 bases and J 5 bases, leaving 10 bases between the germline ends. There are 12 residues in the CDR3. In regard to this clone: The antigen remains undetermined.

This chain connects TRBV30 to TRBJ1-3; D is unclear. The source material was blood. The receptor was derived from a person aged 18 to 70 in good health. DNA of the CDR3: TGTGCCTGGGCCAGTGAAAGAAACACCATATATTTT. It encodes CAWASERNTIYF.